This is a list of T cell receptor beta chains from one sample in a study of blood T cell repertoires in COVID-19. The table came from immunoSEQ multiplex PCR; TCRdb's copy has only in-frame clones and leaves some out. In the table there are 210,000 or so clones, roughly 80% of which are singletons. Input material: peripheral blood. The receptors come from a woman aged 80 or older with acute or convalescent COVID-19. Each CDR3 is given with its conserved first and last residue. A D gene is named only where the DNA matches it firmly. The size of a clone is reported for some rows only, either as once, few or many, or as a class for expanded clones.

D: .
size: .
J: TRBJ2-5
V: TRBV7-2
DNA: TGTGCCAGCAGCTTAAACGCAGGCCAAGAGACCCAGTACTTC
CDR3: CASSLNAGQETQYF

D: .
size: few
J: TRBJ1-2
V: TRBV9
DNA: TGTGCCAGCACCCTTTTCTCGGGGGGGAACTATGGCTACACCTTC
CDR3: CASTLFSGGNYGYTF

D: .
size: few
J: TRBJ1-1
V: TRBV5-5
DNA: TGTGCCAGCAGCTTCCACTTTTGGGGCGAAGTTTCTGAAGCTTTCTTT
CDR3: CASSFHFWGEVSEAFF

D: .
size: .
J: TRBJ1-2
V: TRBV28
DNA: TGTGCCAGCAGTTTAGGACAGATTAACTATGGCTACACCTTC
CDR3: CASSLGQINYGYTF

D: .
size: .
J: TRBJ1-3
V: TRBV9
DNA: TGTGCCAGCAGCGTAGCGACAGCATCTGGAAACACCATATATTTT
CDR3: CASSVATASGNTIYF

D: TRBD1
size: .
J: TRBJ1-6
V: TRBV19
DNA: TGTGCCAGTAAACTACAGGGGGCTTGGAATTCACCCCTCCACTTT
CDR3: CASKLQGAWNSPLHF

D: TRBD2
size: once
J: TRBJ2-6
V: TRBV7-9
DNA: TGTGCCAGCAGCTTAGTGGGAAGACCCGGGGGGTCTGGGGCCAACGTCCTGACTTTC
CDR3: CASSLVGRPGGSGANVLTF

D: .
size: .
J: TRBJ1-1
V: TRBV19
DNA: TGTGCCAGTAGCCTAATATCTGAAGCTTTCTTT
CDR3: CASSLISEAFF

D: .
size: once
J: TRBJ2-2
V: TRBV5-6
DNA: TGTGCCAGCAGCCCCGGTACCGGGGAGCTGTTTTTT
CDR3: CASSPGTGELFF

D: .
size: few
J: TRBJ1-4
V: TRBV29-1
DNA: TGCAGCGGGGGGGGTTCAGCGGGTGAAAAACTGTTTTTT
CDR3: CSGGGSAGEKLFF

D: TRBD1
size: .
J: TRBJ2-3
V: TRBV24-1
DNA: TGTGCCACCAGTTCCCGGGACAGGGGCACAGATACGCAGTATTTT
CDR3: CATSSRDRGTDTQYF

D: TRBD1
size: .
J: TRBJ2-7
V: TRBV7-3
DNA: TGTGCCAGCAGCCCCCAACCGGGACAGGGCTACGAGCAGTACTTC
CDR3: CASSPQPGQGYEQYF